This TCR beta chain was documented in a study of T-cell reconstitution after alpha-beta-depleted transplantation in children. For TCRbeta, the library was prepared with unique molecular identifiers. TCRdb re-derived calls from the PCR reads in MiXCR, one entry per CDR3 protein. The sample lists 380,000 or so distinct CDR3 sequences, roughly 13% occurring once. Germline V lookup: CDR1 LGHDT, CDR2 YNNKEL (reference sequence). This CDR3 has 17 residues. V shed 0 bases and J shed 0 bases, with 12 bases lying between them. The receptor's source is a human donor who donated a stem cell graft to a child with Fanconi anemia. The source was PBMCs, collected from the stem cell graft. The rearrangement links TRBV3-1 to TRBJ2-1, with a weak D call TRBD2 (5 bases). CDR3 loop: CASSQEEGRSSYNEQFF. CDR3 DNA: TGTGCCAGCAGCCAAGAAGAGGGCCGGAGCTCCTACAATGAGCAGTTCTTC.